This T cell receptor (beta chain) was observed in a study of T cell clonality in common variable immunodeficiency (dated by TCRdb to about 2015). Unmatched junction bases come to 7, with V trimmed by 5 bases and J by 0 bases. The germline V gene sets CDR1 to SGHVS and CDR2 to FQNEAQ. Counted from cysteine to phenylalanine, this CDR3 has 15 amino acids. The CDR3 was read in part: 36 bases, with the frame set at base 1. Summary of the overall study and its limitations: Fewer deletions and N-nucleotide insertions were reportedly observed in CVID TCRbeta sequences, and highly modified clones with 13 or more V deletions were reportedly absent from CVID TCRbeta sequences. CVID subjects shared fewer TCRbeta clones with each other than healthy controls did (p < 0.0001). Even though DNA input was equal, the average per sample came to about 74,000 unique sequences for controls compared with roughly 30,000 for CVID samples. According to the authors, finding the cause of the higher clonality in CVID would require sequencing the repertoires of T cell subpopulations. Correlations between repertoire features and clinical complications were limited by patient heterogeneity within the CVID cohort. TCRbeta clonality was higher in CVID subjects than in healthy controls (t-test p = 0.018), and the increase was most characteristic of about a third of subjects.

Both CVID patients and healthy controls were predominantly of Caucasian heritage. Heparinized peripheral whole blood samples of 5 to 8 ml were collected from each donor. TCRbeta CDR3 repertoires were sequenced from genomic DNA of adults with common variable immune deficiency (CVID) and healthy adult controls. The control group comprised 22 healthy adult volunteers, about 12 female and roughly ten male, aged roughly 23 to 70 years with a mean age of around 37. Diluted blood was density-centrifuged over Hypaque 1077 or Ficoll-Paque to isolate peripheral blood mononuclear cells. Genomic DNA was obtained from unsorted mononuclear cells using either Qiagen column purification or a centrifugation-based method. This clone was observed many times. The antigen this receptor binds is unknown. The CDR3 is cut off 3 residues early in the read; its end comes from the germline J gene. Equivalent amounts of genomic DNA from CVID and control samples were used as sequencing input. For every sample, a 60 bp segment covering the rearranged TCRbeta CDR3 region was amplified and then sequenced. The immunoSEQ assay, a bias-corrected multiplex PCR combined with high-throughput sequencing, was used to amplify TCRbeta. For the original study's pipeline: Each unique nucleotide sequence was treated as a clone and annotated with V, D and J genes, copy number and frequency. Sequences were labeled productive if in frame, and non-productive if out of frame or containing stop codons. Clonality was calculated from Shannon's entropy as previously described. The predicted amino acid sequences of productive clones were used to derive the mean CDR3 Kyte-Doolittle hydropathy. Using the R hclust function, scaled V gene usage was clustered hierarchically with Manhattan distance and complete linkage. Clone sharing by CDR3 amino acid sequence was assessed by resampling 12 repertoires per group over 100 rounds. The repertoires were searched for around 72 published EBV-specific and fewer than 250 published CMV-specific TCRbeta sequences. Two CVID samples yielding fewer than 10,000 sequences were excluded from analysis, leaving approximately 40 CVID repertoires. TCRdb carries this immuneACCESS record with in-frame sequences only. Its versions omit some clonotypes, under half of them owing to an unresolved V gene in the studies checked, with the rest unexplained. V and J calls and clone size are as listed in that table; D and trimming were resolved from the DNA. This sample contains about 81,000 clones, none of which is a singleton. The ten largest clones add up to 0.8% of the sample.

Input material: peripheral blood mononuclear cells. The sequence joins TRBV7-8 to TRBJ2-7; 7 central bases correspond to TRBD2. This TCR was recovered from a person between 18 and 75 years old in good health. CDR3 region: CASSGPGGGSYEQYF. The CDR3 bases that were read are TGTGCCAGCAGCGGGCCTGGCGGGGGCTCCTACGAG.